This T cell receptor (beta chain) comes out of a study of blood T cell repertoires in COVID-19 (dated by TCRdb to 2018 to 2021). With respect to the entire study: Collaborator samples came from the United States, Italy and Spain and covered acute and convalescent phases of COVID-19. The repertoires were released in a freely available public database meant as a resource for research on the immune response to SARS-CoV-2. The samples were drawn from the first 160 participants of the ongoing ImmuneRACE study and from 1,254 subjects provided by 6 global collaborators. Subjects who had been exposed to COVID-19, were actively infected with it, or had recovered from it provided the deeply sampled blood TCRbeta repertoires that made up the dataset. The material from the prospective study consisted of cDNA or gDNA derived from T cells, B-cell-depleted T cells, or PBMCs. Where available, HLA class I and class II types were taken from metadata supplied by the sample provider and were not determined by assay-based typing. A de-identified subject ID, COVID-19 status, age in years and sex were almost always included in the sample metadata. On the study overall, not on this receptor specifically: Clinical and demographic metadata were provided uncurated, with the amount varying by source and participant.

Enrolling through a virtual design, the prospective study's participants ranged in age from roughly 18 to 95 years and lived across more than 20 United States geographic areas. To assign participants to cohorts, the prospective study relied on clinical history that participants themselves reported in a screening survey and a study questionnaire. Recovered participants in ImmuneRACE Cohort 3 were defined as having two consecutive negative NP/OP PCR tests, clearance from a healthcare professional, or resolution of symptoms. Mobile phlebotomists in the prospective study collected whole blood, serum and a nasopharyngeal or oropharyngeal swab from every participant. Additional blood draws and questionnaires over an approximately two-month period could optionally be provided by prospective study participants. Prospective study blood samples were shipped either frozen or at room temperature before DNA extraction.

V was cut back by 0 bases and J by 2 bases, leaving a gap of 11 bases between them. CDR1 SGHRS and CDR2 YFSETQ were looked up in the germline V gene. The CDR3 has 15 amino acids, counting the end cysteine and phenylalanine. Only the CDR3 DNA stays, 45 bases, in frame from base 1. A word on this clone: Its binding antigen is unknown. Base-call qualities are not available, and no considerably larger clone is one nucleotide away.

TCRbeta CDR3 regions were amplified from genomic DNA using the immunoSEQ Assay, a bias-controlled multiplex PCR. The published analysis was carried out like this. Nucleated cell counts per sample were estimated from amplification of reference gene primers within the assay. To quantify the absolute abundance of each unique TCRbeta CDR3 rearrangement, sequence reads were collapsed and filtered. For each sample, productive Simpson clonality was calculated as the square root of Simpson's diversity index over productive rearrangements. TCRdb holds this immuneACCESS table with in-frame rearrangements only. Some clones are missing; in checked studies, unresolved V genes explain under half, and the rest has no known cause. V and J calls and clone size follow that table, whereas D and trimming were derived from the DNA. Present in this sample are under 200,000 clones, about 86% of which were seen just once. Together, the top ten hold more than 5.5% of the sample.

The chain couples TRBV5-1 to TRBJ1-2; TRBD1 is a possible D gene, resting on 5 matching bases. Source material: PBMCs or T cells enriched from blood (not recorded which). This clonotype was sampled from a middle-aged man who had recovered from COVID-19. The CDR3 region reads CASSLATGSNYGYTF. The bases are TGCGCCAGCAGCTTGGCCACAGGTTCGAACTATGGCTACACCTTC.